This T cell receptor (beta chain) was identified during a study of T cell repertoires in cytomegalovirus infection. General study results and limits: Frequencies of public TCR beta families were cumulated, and this identified carriers of CMV plus the relevant HLA.

This clonotype appeared a single time. Its antigen remains unidentified. One entry per CDR3 protein results from TCRdb running MiXCR on the reads. The sample holds about 920,000 distinct CDR3 sequences; 25% to 40% are singletons and the top ten take roughly 12%. Here the sequenced sample was cultured CD8+ T cells from PBMCs, taken from culture after CMV antigen stimulation. The TCR comes from a human donor in good health (CMV status not recorded). Some clones in this sample may be carry-over from other donors' samples.

The CDR3 sequence is CASSWTRDKHQPQHF. CDR3 in DNA: TGTGCCAGCAGCTGGACCCGGGACAAACATCAGCCCCAGCATTTT. The V and J genes are TRBV13 and TRBJ1-5, with a possible D match to TRBD1 (6 bases). In germline, CDR1 is PRHDT, CDR2 FYEKMQ (reference sequence). This CDR3 spans 15 amino acids. Trimming left V 4 bases short and J 5 bases short, with 15 bases between.